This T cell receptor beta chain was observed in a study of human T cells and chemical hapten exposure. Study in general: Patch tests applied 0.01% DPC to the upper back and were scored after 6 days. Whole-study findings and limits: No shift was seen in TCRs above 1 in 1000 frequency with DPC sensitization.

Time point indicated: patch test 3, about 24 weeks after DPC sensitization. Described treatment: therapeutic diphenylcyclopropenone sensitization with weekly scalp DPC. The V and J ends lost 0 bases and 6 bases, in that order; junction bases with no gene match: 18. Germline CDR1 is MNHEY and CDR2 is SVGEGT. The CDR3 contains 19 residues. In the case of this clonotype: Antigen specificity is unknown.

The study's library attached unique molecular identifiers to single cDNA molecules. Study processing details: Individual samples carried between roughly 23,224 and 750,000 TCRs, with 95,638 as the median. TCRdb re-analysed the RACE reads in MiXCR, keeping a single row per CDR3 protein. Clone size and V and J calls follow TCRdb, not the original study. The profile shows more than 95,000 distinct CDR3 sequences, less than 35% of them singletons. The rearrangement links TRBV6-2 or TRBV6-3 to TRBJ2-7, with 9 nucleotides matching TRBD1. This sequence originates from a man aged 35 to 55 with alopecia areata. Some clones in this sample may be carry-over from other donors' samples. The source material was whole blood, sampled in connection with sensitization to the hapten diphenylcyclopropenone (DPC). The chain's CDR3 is CASSYSTATHRGRTGEQYF. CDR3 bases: TGTGCCAGCAGTTACTCGACTGCTACTCACAGGGGGCGGACGGGCGAGCAGTACTTC.